This T cell receptor beta chain was captured in a study of blood T cells in healthy people across ages. Per the germline V gene, CDR1 is SGHRS and CDR2 is YFSETQ. The length of the CDR3 is 16 residues. V shed 2 bases and J 5 bases; nucleotides not matched to a gene: 9. Collection of 9.5 to 10 milliliters of peripheral blood was performed for each donor. A second about 6 to 12 cycle PCR used barcoded and J-beta primers. TCRdb used MiXCR to reprocess the 5' RACE reads, holding one entry per CDR3 protein. Of about 1,500,000 distinct CDR3 sequences in the sample, roughly 30% were seen once. This clonotype was obtained from a woman under 40 in good health. This chain connects TRBV5-1 to TRBJ2-7; 11 bases line up with TRBD2. The sample taken for sequencing was blood. The CDR3 nucleotides read TGCGCCAGCAGCTTTTCTCTAGCGGGGGGCCGGGACGAGCAGTACTTC. Translating gives CASSFSLAGGRDEQYF.